This record concerns one T cell receptor beta chain sequence. The data originate from a study of T-cell reconstitution after alpha-beta-depleted transplantation in children. Molecular barcoding with unique molecular identifiers was used for the TCRbeta library. In TCRdb, the PCR reads were re-called with MiXCR into one record per CDR3 protein. The sample yields about 190,000 distinct CDR3 sequences, around 7% seen once. There are 16 residues in the CDR3. The germline gives CDR1 SEHNR, CDR2 FQNEAQ (reference sequence). Trimming took off 5 bases at V and 0 bases at J, with 13 bases between the two ends.

Here the sequenced sample was PBMCs from the stem cell graft donor, taken from the stem cell graft. The chain employs TRBV7-9 and TRBJ1-4, with D possibly TRBD1 on 5 matching bases. This receptor was identified in a human donor who donated a stem cell graft to a child with Wiskott-Aldrich syndrome. CDR3 amino acids: CASSRLSTATNEKLFF. The CDR3 region has the DNA TGTGCCAGCAGCCGATTATCGACAGCAACTAATGAAAAACTGTTTTTT.